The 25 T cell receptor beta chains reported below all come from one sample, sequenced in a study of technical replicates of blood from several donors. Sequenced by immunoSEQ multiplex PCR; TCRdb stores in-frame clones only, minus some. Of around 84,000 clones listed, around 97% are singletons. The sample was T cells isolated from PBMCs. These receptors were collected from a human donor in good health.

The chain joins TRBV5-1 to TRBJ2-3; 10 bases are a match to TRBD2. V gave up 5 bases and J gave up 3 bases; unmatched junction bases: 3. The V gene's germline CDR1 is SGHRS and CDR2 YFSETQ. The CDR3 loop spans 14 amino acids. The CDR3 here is CASRGLAVTDTQYF. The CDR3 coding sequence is TGCGCCAGCAGAGGACTAGCGGTTACAGATACGCAGTATTTT.

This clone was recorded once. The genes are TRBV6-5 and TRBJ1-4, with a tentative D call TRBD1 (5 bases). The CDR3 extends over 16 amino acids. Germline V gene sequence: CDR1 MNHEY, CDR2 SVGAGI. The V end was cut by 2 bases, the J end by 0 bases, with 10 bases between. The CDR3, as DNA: TGTGCCAGCAGTTACGGGTGGACATCAACTAATGAAAAACTGTTTTTT. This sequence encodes CASSYGWTSTNEKLFF.

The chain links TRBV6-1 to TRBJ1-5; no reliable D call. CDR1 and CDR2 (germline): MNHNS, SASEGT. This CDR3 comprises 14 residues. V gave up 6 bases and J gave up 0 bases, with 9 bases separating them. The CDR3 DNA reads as TGTGCCAGCAGATTCGGGGATAGCAATCAGCCCCAGCATTTT. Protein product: CASRFGDSNQPQHF.

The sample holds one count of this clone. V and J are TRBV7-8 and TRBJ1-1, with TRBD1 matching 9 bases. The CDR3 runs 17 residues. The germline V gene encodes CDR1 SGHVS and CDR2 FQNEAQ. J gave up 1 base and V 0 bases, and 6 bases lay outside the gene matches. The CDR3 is CASSLARGTGPNTEAFF. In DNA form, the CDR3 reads TGTGCCAGCAGCTTAGCGCGGGGGACAGGGCCGAACACTGAAGCTTTCTTT.

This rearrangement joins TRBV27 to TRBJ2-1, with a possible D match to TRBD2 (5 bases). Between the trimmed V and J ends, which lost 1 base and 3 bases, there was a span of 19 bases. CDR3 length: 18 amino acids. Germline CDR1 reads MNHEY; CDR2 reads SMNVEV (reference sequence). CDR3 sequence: CASSLFVPQADYYNEQFF. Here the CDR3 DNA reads TGTGCCAGCAGTTTATTCGTTCCGCAGGCCGACTACTACAATGAGCAGTTCTTC.

The CDR3 sequence is CASSNFGQGNTGELFF. DNA of the CDR3: TGCGCCAGCAGCAATTTCGGACAGGGGAACACCGGGGAGCTGTTTTTT. The V gene is TRBV5-1, the J gene TRBJ2-2; 8 positions match TRBD1. In germline, CDR1 is SGHRS, CDR2 YFSETQ. The CDR3 totals 16 residues. V was clipped by 4 bases and J by 1 base; unmatched bases: 6. The full variable domain, with the rest looked up from reference TRBV5-1 and TRBJ2-2, is KAGVTQTPRYLIKTRGQQVTLSCSPISGHRSVSWYQQTPGQGLQFLFEYFSETQRNKGNFPGRFSGRQFSNSRSEMNVSTLELGDSALYLCASSNFGQGNTGELFFGEGSRLTVL.

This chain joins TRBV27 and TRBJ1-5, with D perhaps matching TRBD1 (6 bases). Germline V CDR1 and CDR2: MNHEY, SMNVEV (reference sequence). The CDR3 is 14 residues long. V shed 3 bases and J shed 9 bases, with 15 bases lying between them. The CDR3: CASSFQGFWWPQHF. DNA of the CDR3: TGTGCCAGCAGTTTTCAGGGGTTTTGGTGGCCCCAGCATTTT.

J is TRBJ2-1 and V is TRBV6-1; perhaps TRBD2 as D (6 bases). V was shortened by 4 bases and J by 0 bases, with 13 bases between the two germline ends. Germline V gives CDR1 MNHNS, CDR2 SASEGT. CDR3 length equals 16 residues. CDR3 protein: CASSVGIAASYNEQFF. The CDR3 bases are TGTGCCAGCAGTGTTGGGATAGCGGCCTCCTACAATGAGCAGTTCTTC.

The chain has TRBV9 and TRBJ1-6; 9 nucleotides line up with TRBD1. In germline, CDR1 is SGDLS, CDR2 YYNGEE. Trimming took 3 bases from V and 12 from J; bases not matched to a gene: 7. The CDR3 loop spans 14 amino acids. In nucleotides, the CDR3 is TGTGCCAGCAGCGGTCGGGACAGGGAGAAACCCCTCCACTTT. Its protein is CASSGRDREKPLHF.

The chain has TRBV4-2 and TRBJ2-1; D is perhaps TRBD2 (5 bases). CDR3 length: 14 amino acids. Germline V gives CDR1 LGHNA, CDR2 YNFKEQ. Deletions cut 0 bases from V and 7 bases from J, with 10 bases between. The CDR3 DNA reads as TGTGCCAGCAGCCAAGAGAGAGGGCGTAATGAGCAGTTCTTC. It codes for CASSQERGRNEQFF.

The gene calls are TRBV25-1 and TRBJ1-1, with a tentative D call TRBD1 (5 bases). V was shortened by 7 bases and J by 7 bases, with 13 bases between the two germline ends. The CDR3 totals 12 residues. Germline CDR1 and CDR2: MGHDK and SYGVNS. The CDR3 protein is CASTRQGDEAFF. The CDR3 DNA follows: TGTGCCAGCACTCGGCAGGGCGATGAAGCTTTCTTT.

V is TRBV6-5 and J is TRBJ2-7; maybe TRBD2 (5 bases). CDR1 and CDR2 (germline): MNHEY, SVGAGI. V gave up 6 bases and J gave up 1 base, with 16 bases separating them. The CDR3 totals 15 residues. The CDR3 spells CASRTNSVESYEQYF. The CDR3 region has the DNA TGTGCCAGCAGGACAAATAGCGTAGAATCCTACGAGCAGTACTTC.

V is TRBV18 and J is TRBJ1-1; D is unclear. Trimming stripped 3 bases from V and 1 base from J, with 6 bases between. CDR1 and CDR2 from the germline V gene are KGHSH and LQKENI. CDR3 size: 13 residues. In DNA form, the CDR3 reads TGTGCCAGCTCACCTTCCTCGAACACTGAAGCTTTCTTT. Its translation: CASSPSSNTEAFF.

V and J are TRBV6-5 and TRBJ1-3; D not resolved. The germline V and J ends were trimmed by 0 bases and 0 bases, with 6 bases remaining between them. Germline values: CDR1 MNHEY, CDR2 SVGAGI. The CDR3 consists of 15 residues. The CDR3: CASSYSTGSGNTIYF. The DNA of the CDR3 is TGTGCCAGCAGTTACTCGACGGGCTCTGGAAACACCATATATTTT.

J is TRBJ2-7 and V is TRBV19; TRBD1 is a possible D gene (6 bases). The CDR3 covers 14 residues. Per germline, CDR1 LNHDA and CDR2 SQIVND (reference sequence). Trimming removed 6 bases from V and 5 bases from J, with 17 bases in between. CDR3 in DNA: TGTGCCAGTAGGAATAGGGACAACCCCCACGAGCAGTACTTC. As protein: CASRNRDNPHEQYF.

The CDR3 is CASSLVASSGYTF. CDR3 nucleotide sequence: TGCGCCAGCAGCTTGGTAGCGTCCTCTGGCTACACCTTC. The chain employs TRBV5-1 and TRBJ1-2; D is undetermined. The germline V and J ends were trimmed by 0 bases and 7 bases, with 10 bases remaining between them. This CDR3 has 13 residues. Germline CDR1 reads SGHRS; CDR2 reads YFSETQ.

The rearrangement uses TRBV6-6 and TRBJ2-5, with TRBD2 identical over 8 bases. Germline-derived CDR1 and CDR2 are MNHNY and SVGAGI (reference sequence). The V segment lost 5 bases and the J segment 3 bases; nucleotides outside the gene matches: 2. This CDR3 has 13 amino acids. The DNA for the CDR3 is TGTGCCAGCAGTCCGGGGGGGGAAGAGACCCAGTACTTC. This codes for CASSPGGEETQYF.

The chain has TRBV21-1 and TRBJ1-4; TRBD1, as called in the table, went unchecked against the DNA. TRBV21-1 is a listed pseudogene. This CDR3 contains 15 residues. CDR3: CASSKGWHLNEKLFF. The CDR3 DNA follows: TGTGCCAGCAGCAAAGGTTGGCACCTTAATGAAAAACTGTTTTTT.

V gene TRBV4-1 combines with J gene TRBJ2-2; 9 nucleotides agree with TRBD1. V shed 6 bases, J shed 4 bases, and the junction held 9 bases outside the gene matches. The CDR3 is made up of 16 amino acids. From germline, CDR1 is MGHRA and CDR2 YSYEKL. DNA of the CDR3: TGCGCCAGCAGGCTTACGGGACAGGGTCCCACCGGGGAGCTGTTTTTT. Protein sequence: CASRLTGQGPTGELFF.

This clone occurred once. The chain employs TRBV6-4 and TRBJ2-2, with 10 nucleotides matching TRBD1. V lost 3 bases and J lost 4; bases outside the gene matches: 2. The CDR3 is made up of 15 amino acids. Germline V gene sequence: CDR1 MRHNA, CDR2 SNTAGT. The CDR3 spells CASSETGGGTGELFF. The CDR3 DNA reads TGTGCCAGCAGTGAGACAGGGGGCGGCACCGGGGAGCTGTTTTTT.

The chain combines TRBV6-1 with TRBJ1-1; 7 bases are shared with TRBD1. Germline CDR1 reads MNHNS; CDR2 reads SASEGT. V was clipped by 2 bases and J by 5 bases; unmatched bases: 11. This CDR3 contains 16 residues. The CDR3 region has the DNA TGTGCCAGCAGTGAATATGGATTAGGGGGCAAGACTGAAGCTTTCTTT. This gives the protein CASSEYGLGGKTEAFF.

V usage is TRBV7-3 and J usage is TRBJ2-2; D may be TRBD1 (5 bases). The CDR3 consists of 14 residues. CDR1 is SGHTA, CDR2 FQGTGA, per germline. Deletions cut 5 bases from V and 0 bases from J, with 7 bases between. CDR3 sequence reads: CASSLGANTGELFF. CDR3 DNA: TGTGCCAGCAGCCTAGGGGCGAACACCGGGGAGCTGTTTTTT.

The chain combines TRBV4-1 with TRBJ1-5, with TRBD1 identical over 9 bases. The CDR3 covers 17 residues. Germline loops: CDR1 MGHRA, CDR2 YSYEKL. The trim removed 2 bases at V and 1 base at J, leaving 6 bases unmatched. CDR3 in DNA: TGCGCCAGCAGCCAACAACAGGGGGCATCAAGCAATCAGCCCCAGCATTTT. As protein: CASSQQQGASSNQPQHF.

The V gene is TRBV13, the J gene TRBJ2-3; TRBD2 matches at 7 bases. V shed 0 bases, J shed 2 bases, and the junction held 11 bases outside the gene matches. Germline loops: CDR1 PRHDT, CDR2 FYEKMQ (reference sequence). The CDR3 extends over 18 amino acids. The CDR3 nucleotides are TGTGCCAGCAGCTTAGGCTATCGACTAGCAGACCTCACAGATACGCAGTATTTT. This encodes CASSLGYRLADLTDTQYF.

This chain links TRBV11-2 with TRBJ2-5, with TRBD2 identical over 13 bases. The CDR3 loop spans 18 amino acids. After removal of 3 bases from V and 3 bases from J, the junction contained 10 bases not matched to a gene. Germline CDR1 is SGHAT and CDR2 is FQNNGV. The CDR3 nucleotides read TGTGCCAGCAGCTTTCCCATTGGGACTAGCGGGGTCGAAGAGACCCAGTACTTC. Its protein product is CASSFPIGTSGVEETQYF. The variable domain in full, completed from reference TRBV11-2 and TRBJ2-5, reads EAGVAQSPRYKIIEKRQSVAFWCNPISGHATLYWYQQILGQGPKLLIQFQNNGVVDDSQLPKDRFSAERLKGVDSTLKIQPAKLEDSAVYLCASSFPIGTSGVEETQYFGPGTRLLVL.